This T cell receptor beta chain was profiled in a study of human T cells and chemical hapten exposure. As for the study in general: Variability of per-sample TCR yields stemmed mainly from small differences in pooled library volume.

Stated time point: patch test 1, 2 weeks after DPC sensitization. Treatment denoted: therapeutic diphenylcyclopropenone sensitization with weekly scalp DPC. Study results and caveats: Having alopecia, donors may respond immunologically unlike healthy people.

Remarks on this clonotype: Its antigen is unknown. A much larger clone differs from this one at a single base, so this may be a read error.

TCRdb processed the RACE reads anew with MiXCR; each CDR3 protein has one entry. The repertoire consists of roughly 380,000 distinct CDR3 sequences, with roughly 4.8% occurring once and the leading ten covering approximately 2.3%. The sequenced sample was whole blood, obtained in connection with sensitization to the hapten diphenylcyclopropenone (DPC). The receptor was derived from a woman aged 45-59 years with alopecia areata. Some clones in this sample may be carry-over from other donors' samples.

CDR3 in DNA: TGTGCCAGAAGTTCCCTCAGACTAGCGGGAGTCTACGAGCAGTACTTC. This sequence encodes CARSSLRLAGVYEQYF. J is TRBJ2-7 and V is TRBV27, with 12 nucleotides matching TRBD2. CDR1 MNHEY and CDR2 SMNVEV come from the germline V gene (reference sequence). The CDR3 sequence is 16 residues long.